The 21 T cell receptor beta chains presented below share a single source sample, sequenced in a study of blood T cell repertoires in COVID-19. Sequencing was performed with immunoSEQ multiplex PCR; in TCRdb, only in-frame clones are kept and a portion is missing. The table includes roughly 200,000 clones, approximately 87% detected once. The source material was PBMCs or T cells enriched from blood (not recorded which). Source of these receptors: a woman aged 45-65 years in a cohort exposed to, infected with or recovered from COVID-19 (not recorded which).

This chain uses TRBV3-1 (or the pseudogene TRBV3-2) with TRBJ2-7; the match to TRBD2 covers 9 bases. CDR3 size: 14 residues. V was clipped by 4 bases and J by 3 bases; unmatched bases: 4. Looked up from germline, CDR1 is LGHDT and CDR2 is YNNKEL (reference sequence). The CDR3 protein is CASSPLAGFYEQYF. DNA of the CDR3: TGTGCCAGCAGCCCGCTAGCGGGATTCTACGAGCAGTACTTC.

The chain recombines TRBV27 with TRBJ1-4; TRBD1 matches 8 bases. The germline V gene has CDR1 MNHEY and CDR2 SMNVEV (reference sequence). This CDR3 is 13 amino acids long. With 6 bases clipped from V and 5 bases from J, the junction kept 2 bases outside the gene matches. For the CDR3, the DNA is TGTGCCAGCAGGGACAGGGAAAATGAAAAACTGTTTTTT. Translation gives CASRDRENEKLFF.

V usage is TRBV10-1 and J usage is TRBJ1-5; 7 bases agree with TRBD1. The germline CDR1 and CDR2 sequences are WNHNN and SYGVQD (reference sequence). The CDR3 extends over 15 amino acids. Trimming cost V 2 bases and J 6 bases; bases outside gene matches: 7. CDR3 in amino acids: CASSEAQGEVQPQHF. The CDR3 DNA sequence: TGCGCCAGCAGTGAGGCCCAGGGGGAGGTTCAGCCCCAGCATTTT.

J is TRBJ2-3 and V is TRBV5-1; perhaps TRBD2 as D (7 bases). The germline gives CDR1 SGHRS, CDR2 YFSETQ. V dropped 0 bases and J dropped 5 bases, with 13 bases sitting between them. The CDR3 consists of 15 residues. In nucleotides, the CDR3 is TGCGCCAGCAGCTTGGCGGGGCGGGGGCTAGATACGCAGTATTTT. Its translation is CASSLAGRGLDTQYF.

This rearrangement joins TRBV5-1 to TRBJ2-4; a possible D gene is TRBD1 (6 bases). V was clipped by 3 bases and J by 7 bases, with 11 bases between them. CDR3 length: 13 residues. Per germline, CDR1 SGHRS and CDR2 YFSETQ. The CDR3 spells CASSSGQVNIQYF. The CDR3 nucleotides read TGCGCCAGCAGCTCGGGACAAGTTAACATTCAGTACTTC.

This chain links TRBV7-6 with TRBJ1-6; TRBD1 aligns across 9 bases. In germline, CDR1 is SGHVS, CDR2 FNYEAQ. J lost 4 bases, V lost 1 base, and 2 bases had no gene match. This CDR3 region has 16 residues. CDR3 bases: TGTGCCAGCAGCTTAGGGACAGGGGATTATAATTCACCCCTCCACTTT. Its protein is CASSLGTGDYNSPLHF. Complete variable domain (other parts from reference TRBV7-6 and TRBJ1-6): GAGVSQSPRYKVTKRGQDVALRCDPISGHVSLYWYRQALGQGPEFLTYFNYEAQQDKSGLPNDRFSAERPEGSISTLTIQRTEQRDSAMYRCASSLGTGDYNSPLHFGNGTRLTVT.

This clone appeared a single time. The rearrangement links TRBV5-1 to TRBJ1-1; the D is unclear. The germline V and J ends were trimmed by 2 bases and 8 bases, with 13 bases remaining between them. The length of the CDR3 is 13 residues. Germline V CDR1 and CDR2: SGHRS, YFSETQ. The CDR3: CASSLGMGSEAFF. The CDR3 bases are TGCGCCAGCAGCTTAGGTATGGGCAGCGAAGCTTTCTTT.

The chain employs TRBV9 and TRBJ1-6, with TRBD1 as a possible D gene (5 bases). This CDR3 has 15 amino acids. V lost 7 bases, J lost 10 bases, and 21 bases lay in between. Germline CDR1 reads SGDLS; CDR2 reads YYNGEE. The CDR3 DNA reads TGTGCCAGCTCCCTTGGGGCCCCATTTGGATCACCCCTCCACTTT. It encodes CASSLGAPFGSPLHF. Combining the CDR3 with reference TRBV9 and TRBJ1-6 gives the whole variable domain DSGVTQTPKHLITATGQRVTLRCSPRSGDLSVYWYQQSLDQGLQFLIQYYNGEERAKGNILERFSAQQFPDLHSELNLSSLELGDSALYFCASSLGAPFGSPLHFGNGTRLTVT.

The V call is TRBV3-1 (or the pseudogene TRBV3-2), the J call TRBJ1-2; 7 bases are shared with TRBD1. Germline-derived CDR1 and CDR2 are LGHDT and YNNKEL (reference sequence). The ends lost 5 bases at V and 5 bases at J; junction bases unmatched: 8. The CDR3 totals 14 residues. This CDR3 is CASSSGTADYGYTF. The CDR3 DNA follows: TGTGCCAGCAGCTCCGGGACAGCAGATTATGGCTACACCTTC.

The count of this clone is one. The chain uses TRBV6-5 and TRBJ1-1; D gene uncertain. Germline V gene lookup returns CDR1 MNHEY and CDR2 SVGAGI. V was clipped by 6 bases and J by 1 base, with 15 bases between them. The length of the CDR3 is 15 residues. The CDR3 region is CASRPYYQANTEAFF. The CDR3 DNA sequence: TGTGCCAGCAGACCCTATTATCAGGCGAACACTGAAGCTTTCTTT.

The chain is built from TRBV7-2 and TRBJ1-1, with unresolved D. V lost 5 bases, J lost 4 bases, and 14 bases lay in between. Germline V CDR1 and CDR2: SGHTA, FQGNSA. There are 14 residues in the CDR3. The CDR3 DNA follows: TGTGCCAGCAGCCGCTCGACATTGACCACTGAAGCTTTCTTT. Translating it yields CASSRSTLTTEAFF.

V and J are TRBV7-2 and TRBJ1-2, with TRBD1 as a possible D gene (6 bases). Germline CDR1 and CDR2: SGHTA and FQGNSA. The CDR3 is 14 residues long. With 5 bases removed from V and 1 base from J, the gap between germline ends came to 11 bases. The CDR3 spells CASSATDSNYGYTF. The CDR3 DNA sequence: TGTGCCAGCAGCGCGACGGACAGTAACTATGGCTACACCTTC.

This clone was seen a handful of times. The V gene is TRBV4-3, the J gene TRBJ1-6, with unresolved D. Germline V gives CDR1 LGHNA, CDR2 YSLEER. The length of the CDR3 is 14 residues. The V end lost 2 bases, the J end lost 7 bases, and 9 bases lay between the germline ends. CDR3 coding DNA: TGCGCCAGCAGCCAAATGACGGGGAATTCACCCCTCCACTTT. It translates to CASSQMTGNSPLHF.

The gene calls are TRBV7-2 and TRBJ1-1; D gene uncertain. Per the germline V gene, CDR1 is SGHTA and CDR2 is FQGNSA. The CDR3 consists of 13 residues. The germline V and J ends were trimmed by 3 bases and 3 bases, with 8 bases remaining between them. CDR3 bases: TGTGCCAGCAGCTTCGGTGATTACACTGAAGCTTTCTTT. Its protein product is CASSFGDYTEAFF.

This CDR3 reads CASSQDRGFGQPQHF. In nucleotides, the CDR3 is TGCGCCAGCAGCCAAGATCGAGGGTTTGGCCAGCCCCAGCATTTT. The rearrangement links TRBV4-3 to TRBJ1-5; no reliable D call. CDR1 and CDR2 (germline): LGHNA, YSLEER. V was clipped by 0 bases and J by 7 bases, with 13 bases between them. The CDR3 sequence is 15 residues long.

This chain uses TRBV7-8 with TRBJ1-2; 7 nucleotides match TRBD1. CDR1 SGHVS and CDR2 FQNEAQ come from the germline V gene. Trimming took 5 bases from V and 5 from J; bases not matched to a gene: 8. The CDR3 covers 14 residues. CDR3 region: CASSTGASRYGYTF. CDR3 coding DNA: TGTGCCAGCAGCACAGGGGCGAGTCGGTATGGCTACACCTTC.

The CDR3 here is CASSVQGTNYGYTF. CDR3 sequence (DNA): TGTGCCAGCAGCGTACAGGGGACTAACTATGGCTACACCTTC. The rearrangement uses TRBV2 and TRBJ1-2; 7 positions match TRBD1. The CDR3 contains 14 residues. Germline values: CDR1 SNHLY, CDR2 FYNNEI. Losses at the gene ends were 6 bases for V and 0 bases for J; bases not matched to a gene: 4. The whole variable domain, remainder taken from reference TRBV2 and TRBJ1-2, is EPEVTQTPSHQVTQMGQEVILRCVPISNHLYFYWYRQILGQKVEFLVSFYNNEISEKSEIFDDQFSVERPDGSNFTLKIRSTKLEDSAMYFCASSVQGTNYGYTFGSGTRLTVV.

The V call is TRBV9, the J call TRBJ1-1, with D possibly being TRBD1 (6 bases). Germline CDR1 and CDR2: SGDLS and YYNGEE. V was cut by 1 base and J by 1 base, with 8 bases left in between. CDR3 length equals 14 residues. The CDR3 sequence is CASSVSGQNTEAFF. CDR3 nucleotides: TGTGCCAGCAGCGTATCGGGACAGAACACTGAAGCTTTCTTT.

This clone was observed once. The rearrangement joins TRBV28 to TRBJ1-5, with D perhaps matching TRBD1 (5 bases). This CDR3 is 12 amino acids long. Germline CDR1 MDHEN, CDR2 SYDVKM. Trimming cost V 6 bases and J 11 bases, with 14 bases left between them. CDR3 DNA sequence: TGTGCCAGCAGGGGACTGTCTCCTGCCCAGCATTTT. Residues: CASRGLSPAQHF.

CDR3 DNA: TGTGCCAGCAGCCGGAGCAGGGGCTTCCTTGCAGATACGCAGTATTTT. Its translation: CASSRSRGFLADTQYF. The chain recombines TRBV3-1 (or the pseudogene TRBV3-2) with TRBJ2-3, with D perhaps matching TRBD1 (6 bases). CDR1 LGHDT and CDR2 YNNKEL come from the germline V gene (reference sequence). V was cut by 4 bases and J by 4 bases, with 18 bases left in between. This CDR3 comprises 16 residues.

This chain links TRBV11-2 with TRBJ1-1, with 9 bases identical to TRBD1. The V and J ends lost 3 bases and 5 bases, in that order; junction bases with no gene match: 13. The CDR3 runs to 17 residues. Per germline, CDR1 SGHAT and CDR2 FQNNGV. CDR3 protein: CASSFAGTGKLGTEAFF. As DNA, the CDR3 is TGTGCCAGCAGCTTCGCCGGGACAGGGAAATTGGGGACTGAAGCTTTCTTT.